The rows below give T cell receptor beta chains drawn from one sample of a study of cytomegalovirus exposure and HLA in healthy donors. Sequenced by immunoSEQ multiplex PCR; TCRdb stores in-frame clones only, minus some. The repertoire table contains roughly 75,000 clones. Sequenced sample: PBMCs. The receptors come from a man between 35 and 55 years old in good health and CMV-seronegative. CDR3s include the opening cysteine and the closing phenylalanine or tryptophan. The order of the fields is J gene, D gene, V gene, CDR3 DNA, CDR3 protein. A D gene is named only where the DNA matches it firmly.

j_call: TRBJ2-1; d_call: NA; v_call: TRBV18; cdr3_nt: TGTGCCAGCGGGAAGTCGGGGGGCCTCTCCAATGAGCAGTTCTTC; cdr3_aa: CASGKSGGLSNEQFF
j_call: TRBJ1-1; d_call: TRBD1; v_call: TRBV6-5; cdr3_nt: TGTGCCAGCAGTTACGTGGGACAGGGTGGCACTGAAGCTTTCTTT; cdr3_aa: CASSYVGQGGTEAFF
j_call: TRBJ1-2; d_call: NA; v_call: TRBV29-1; cdr3_nt: TGCAGCGCCGAATTGGGCCTCAACTATGGCTACACCTTC; cdr3_aa: CSAELGLNYGYTF
j_call: TRBJ2-5; d_call: NA; v_call: TRBV4-3; cdr3_nt: TGCGCCAGCAGCCCTCTTGGGGGGATAGGGGAGACCCAGTACTTC; cdr3_aa: CASSPLGGIGETQYF
j_call: TRBJ2-3; d_call: TRBD1; v_call: TRBV19; cdr3_nt: TGTGCCAGTAGTATAGGACAGGGGAGCACAGATACGCAGTATTTT; cdr3_aa: CASSIGQGSTDTQYF
j_call: TRBJ2-1; d_call: TRBD2; v_call: TRBV29-1; cdr3_nt: TGCAGCGTTGAAGAGGCGGGGGGGACGGCTTTCTTC; cdr3_aa: CSVEEAGGTAFF
j_call: TRBJ1-5; d_call: NA; v_call: TRBV19; cdr3_nt: TGTGCCAGTAGTATCCGGGGGGAACGACAGCCCCAGCATTTT; cdr3_aa: CASSIRGERQPQHF
j_call: TRBJ1-1; d_call: NA; v_call: TRBV18; cdr3_nt: TGTGCCAGCTCACCATCCAGGGAATTACGTGCTTTCTTT; cdr3_aa: CASSPSRELRAFF
j_call: TRBJ2-7; d_call: TRBD2; v_call: TRBV18; cdr3_nt: TGTGCCAGCTCACCAGGTCTACTAGCGGGGGGGCCTGTCGAGCAGTACTTC; cdr3_aa: CASSPGLLAGGPVEQYF
j_call: TRBJ2-3; d_call: TRBD2; v_call: TRBV2; cdr3_nt: TGTGCCAGCAGTGATCTAGCGGAGACGGGGGATACGCAGTATTTT; cdr3_aa: CASSDLAETGDTQYF
j_call: TRBJ2-7; d_call: TRBD1; v_call: TRBV10-2; cdr3_nt: TGCGCCAGCGGGACGCGACAGGGGGCGAGTACCGAGCAGTACTTC; cdr3_aa: CASGTRQGASTEQYF
j_call: TRBJ1-1; d_call: NA; v_call: TRBV6-5; cdr3_nt: TGTGCCAGCACTATAAACTCGGAAGCTTTCTTT; cdr3_aa: CASTINSEAFF
j_call: TRBJ1-1; d_call: TRBD1; v_call: TRBV7-2; cdr3_nt: TGTGCCAGCAGCTGGGACAGGTCCACTGAAGCTTTCTTT; cdr3_aa: CASSWDRSTEAFF
j_call: TRBJ1-1; d_call: NA; v_call: TRBV11-3; cdr3_nt: TGTGCCAGCAGCTTAAGCAGGGCGGCTGAAGCTTTCTTT; cdr3_aa: CASSLSRAAEAFF
j_call: TRBJ1-1; d_call: NA; v_call: TRBV7-9; cdr3_nt: TGTGCCAGCAGCTACGGGTCCGACACTGAAGCTTTCTTT; cdr3_aa: CASSYGSDTEAFF
j_call: TRBJ2-1; d_call: TRBD1; v_call: TRBV28; cdr3_nt: TGTGCCAGCAGTCTATACAGGGGCGGGTCCTACAATGAGCAGTTCTTC; cdr3_aa: CASSLYRGGSYNEQFF
j_call: TRBJ1-4; d_call: NA; v_call: TRBV6-5; cdr3_nt: TGTGCCACCAAAGCGCCAGTGGATGAAAAACTGTTTTTT; cdr3_aa: CATKAPVDEKLFF
j_call: TRBJ2-7; d_call: NA; v_call: TRBV6-5; cdr3_nt: TGTGCCAGCAGTTTACAGTTAACCTACGAGCAGTACTTC; cdr3_aa: CASSLQLTYEQYF
j_call: TRBJ1-3; d_call: TRBD1; v_call: TRBV18; cdr3_nt: TGTGCCAGCTCACCGACAGGGACGGAAAACACCATATATTTT; cdr3_aa: CASSPTGTENTIYF
j_call: TRBJ1-5; d_call: NA; v_call: TRBV7-2; cdr3_nt: TGTGCCAGCAGCTTAGCATATGGGCCCGTCCAATTT; cdr3_aa: CASSLAYGPVQF
j_call: TRBJ2-7; d_call: TRBD1; v_call: TRBV4-1; cdr3_nt: TGCGCCAGCAGCCCACAGATATGGGACAGAACTCGAAGCTCCTACGAGCAGTACTTC; cdr3_aa: CASSPQIWDRTRSSYEQYF
j_call: TRBJ2-3; d_call: NA; v_call: TRBV18; cdr3_nt: TGTGCCAGCTCACCGCGGCGGGACACAGATACGCAGTATTTT; cdr3_aa: CASSPRRDTDTQYF
j_call: TRBJ1-1; d_call: NA; v_call: TRBV6-1; cdr3_nt: TGTGCCAGCAGTGGCTGGGCAGATGGGACTGAAGCTTTCTTT; cdr3_aa: CASSGWADGTEAFF
j_call: TRBJ2-7; d_call: TRBD1; v_call: TRBV7-9; cdr3_nt: TGTGCCAGCAGCTTAGTTGGGACAGAAAACTACGAGCAGTACTTC; cdr3_aa: CASSLVGTENYEQYF
j_call: TRBJ2-1; d_call: NA; v_call: TRBV30; cdr3_nt: TGTGCCTGGAGTGTCCCGACAGGCTACAATGAGCAGTTCTTC; cdr3_aa: CAWSVPTGYNEQFF
j_call: TRBJ2-1; d_call: NA; v_call: TRBV7-2; cdr3_nt: TGTGCCAGCAGCTTAGGGTCAGGGCAGTCCTTCAATGAGCAGTTCTTC; cdr3_aa: CASSLGSGQSFNEQFF
j_call: TRBJ2-7; d_call: NA; v_call: TRBV21-1; cdr3_nt: TGTGCCAGCAAGACAGGGAATACCTACGAGCAGTACTTC; cdr3_aa: CASKTGNTYEQYF
j_call: TRBJ1-3; d_call: NA; v_call: TRBV7-2; cdr3_nt: TGTGCCAGCAGCCGTCCATCAGGTTCGAATTTGGCACCGGCCTTT; cdr3_aa: CASSRPSGSNLAPAF
j_call: TRBJ1-2; d_call: TRBD1; v_call: TRBV29-1; cdr3_nt: TGCAGCGTCTCTCCTCGACAGGGGGCCTATGGCTACACCTTC; cdr3_aa: CSVSPRQGAYGYTF
j_call: TRBJ2-3; d_call: NA; v_call: TRBV4-3; cdr3_nt: TGCGCCAGCAGCCAAGAGCACGGGATCGCAGATACGCAGTATTTT; cdr3_aa: CASSQEHGIADTQYF
j_call: TRBJ2-5; d_call: TRBD2; v_call: TRBV2; cdr3_nt: TGTGCCAGCAGTGGCAGCGGGGGGGCCTGGGAGACCCAGTACTTC; cdr3_aa: CASSGSGGAWETQYF
j_call: TRBJ1-2; d_call: NA; v_call: TRBV5-4; cdr3_nt: TGTGCCAGCAGCCGTTGGCAGGGGAACTATGGCTACACCTTC; cdr3_aa: CASSRWQGNYGYTF
j_call: TRBJ1-5; d_call: NA; v_call: TRBV4-3; cdr3_nt: TGCGCCAGCAGCCAAAATATACACGTTCGGGGACAGCCCCAGCATTTT; cdr3_aa: CASSQNIHVRGQPQHF
j_call: TRBJ1-4; d_call: NA; v_call: TRBV11-2; cdr3_nt: TGTGCCAGCAGCCTAAGACTTAATGAAAAACTGTTTTTT; cdr3_aa: CASSLRLNEKLFF
j_call: TRBJ2-3; d_call: NA; v_call: TRBV7-9; cdr3_nt: TGTGCCAGCAGCTCGGACTACCTTCAGTATTTT; cdr3_aa: CASSSDYLQYF
j_call: TRBJ2-1; d_call: TRBD2; v_call: TRBV9; cdr3_nt: TGTGCCAGCAGCGTAGCTGCGGCGGGAGCCTACAATGAGCAGTTCTTC; cdr3_aa: CASSVAAAGAYNEQFF
j_call: TRBJ1-1; d_call: NA; v_call: TRBV7-2; cdr3_nt: TGTGCCAGCAGCTTAGCGGGGCTCTCTGGCACTGAAGCTTTCTTT; cdr3_aa: CASSLAGLSGTEAFF
j_call: TRBJ2-7; d_call: TRBD2; v_call: TRBV7-6; cdr3_nt: TGTGCCAGCAGCTTAGAACTAGCGGGAGCTTACGAGCAGTACTTC; cdr3_aa: CASSLELAGAYEQYF
j_call: TRBJ1-2; d_call: TRBD1; v_call: TRBV27; cdr3_nt: TGTGCCAGCAGACCACTCCGCCTGACAGGGAGCCCTAACTATGGCTACACCTTC; cdr3_aa: CASRPLRLTGSPNYGYTF
j_call: TRBJ2-5; d_call: TRBD2; v_call: TRBV7-9; cdr3_nt: TGTGCCAGCAGCCCCGACTCGGCGGGAGGGCCAGAGACCCAGTACTTC; cdr3_aa: CASSPDSAGGPETQYF
j_call: TRBJ2-1; d_call: TRBD2; v_call: TRBV19; cdr3_nt: TGTGCCAGTAGTGGGACTAGCGGGAGGCTCATGGGGGCCTCCTACAATGAGCAGTTCTTC; cdr3_aa: CASSGTSGRLMGASYNEQFF
j_call: TRBJ2-1; d_call: TRBD1; v_call: TRBV29-1; cdr3_nt: TGCAGCGTTGATCGGGACAGGGCATACAATGAGCAGTTCTTC; cdr3_aa: CSVDRDRAYNEQFF
j_call: TRBJ1-1; d_call: TRBD1; v_call: TRBV5-1; cdr3_nt: TGCGCCAGCCTTTATCGGACAGGAATGAACACTGAAGCTTTCTTT; cdr3_aa: CASLYRTGMNTEAFF
j_call: TRBJ1-2; d_call: NA; v_call: TRBV5-1; cdr3_nt: TGCGCCAGCAGCATACAGGGAGGGGATGGCTACACCTTC; cdr3_aa: CASSIQGGDGYTF
j_call: TRBJ1-2; d_call: TRBD1; v_call: TRBV25-1; cdr3_nt: TGTGCCAGCAGGGTCCCGGGACAGGGGGCGGGTGGCTACACCTTC; cdr3_aa: CASRVPGQGAGGYTF
j_call: TRBJ2-7; d_call: TRBD1; v_call: TRBV6-1; cdr3_nt: TGTGCCAGCAAATATCAACAGGGGGGCTACGAGCAGTACTTC; cdr3_aa: CASKYQQGGYEQYF
j_call: TRBJ1-2; d_call: NA; v_call: TRBV9; cdr3_nt: TGTGCCAGCAGCGTAGGGGAGCTTTATGGCTACACCTTC; cdr3_aa: CASSVGELYGYTF
j_call: TRBJ1-1; d_call: TRBD1; v_call: TRBV19; cdr3_nt: TGTGCCAGTAGTATAACAGGGGGGTACACTGAAGCTTTCTTT; cdr3_aa: CASSITGGYTEAFF
j_call: TRBJ1-5; d_call: NA; v_call: TRBV19; cdr3_nt: TGTGCCAGTAGTCCCGGTGAGGGAGGCCAGCCCCAGCATTTT; cdr3_aa: CASSPGEGGQPQHF
j_call: TRBJ1-5; d_call: NA; v_call: TRBV28; cdr3_nt: TGTGCCAGCCGGAAAGGCGGGGGGCGCGGATATCAGCCCCAGCATTTT; cdr3_aa: CASRKGGGRGYQPQHF
j_call: TRBJ1-2; d_call: TRBD1; v_call: TRBV7-2; cdr3_nt: TGTGCCAGCAGCGCGGCCGGGACAGTGAATTATGGCTACACCTTC; cdr3_aa: CASSAAGTVNYGYTF
j_call: TRBJ2-7; d_call: TRBD1; v_call: TRBV10-3; cdr3_nt: TGTGCCATCGCGGGACAGGGGTCCTACGAGCAGTACTTC; cdr3_aa: CAIAGQGSYEQYF
j_call: TRBJ1-1; d_call: NA; v_call: TRBV7-6; cdr3_nt: TGTGCCAGCAGCTTAGCGGCAGGGGTGGAGACTGAAGCTTTCTTT; cdr3_aa: CASSLAAGVETEAFF
j_call: TRBJ2-5; d_call: NA; v_call: TRBV7-5; cdr3_nt: TGTGCCAGAAGCTTAGTGTGCAGCCAAGAGACCCAGTACTTC; cdr3_aa: CARSLVCSQETQYF
j_call: TRBJ2-7; d_call: NA; v_call: TRBV6-6; cdr3_nt: TGTGCCAGCAGTTACTCGAGGGAGCTCTACGAGCAGTACTTC; cdr3_aa: CASSYSRELYEQYF
j_call: TRBJ2-1; d_call: NA; v_call: TRBV15; cdr3_nt: TGTGCCACCAGCAGAGTGACGGGACACGCTAAAAACAATGAGCAGTTCTTC; cdr3_aa: CATSRVTGHAKNNEQFF
j_call: TRBJ2-7; d_call: TRBD1; v_call: TRBV6-5; cdr3_nt: TGTGCCAGCAGTAACGGGGACAGTGCCTACGAGCAGTACTTC; cdr3_aa: CASSNGDSAYEQYF